This T cell receptor (beta chain) is drawn from a study of beta chain features in type 1 diabetes (dated by TCRdb to the late 2010s). A note on the overall study: Mean age, gender distribution, total cell number and subset yield were not different between patients and healthy donors. Across all samples, some 110,000,000 sorted cells were examined, and cell number per subset correlated strongly with RNA yield. The study compared TCRB repertoires of sorted circulating CD4+ T cell subsets between recently diagnosed type 1 diabetes patients and matched healthy donors. Naive and central memory subsets were obtained from all 30 or so donors, but regulatory and stem cell-like memory subsets were isolated from only 8 patients and roughly eight healthy donors. Results and caveats for the whole study, not just this receptor: Type 1 diabetes patients showed a moderate but significant shortening of TCRB CDR3 length in all four CD4+ subsets. Naive, central memory and regulatory TCRB repertoires appeared more similar among patients than among healthy donors. Shorter templates might be favored by PCR, yet because patient and control samples were amplified and corrected together, any such skew would affect both groups equally. HLA sub-analyses involved small numbers of individuals, so any influence of HLA type on TCRB rearrangement remained unresolved. Because cDNA was sequenced instead of genomic DNA, highly expressing activated cells could be over-represented, though the groups showed no difference in activation or CD3 levels. Patients with type 1 diabetes made fewer insertions and deleted more nucleotides at VDJ recombination sites, implying thymic rearrangement abnormalities.

The entire isolated RNA was reverse transcribed using the High Capacity cDNA Reverse Transcription Kit, and thus expressed TCRB transcripts were sequenced. Deep immunoSEQ sequencing was performed on naive, central memory and regulatory T cell samples, with an average of roughly 3.6 million total reads per sample. Sorted cells were lysed in RLT buffer and RNA was extracted with DNase-treated RNeasy Micro or Mini kits, depending on cell number. Each cell subset was processed on its own to prevent cross-contamination, while patient and healthy donor samples were processed together. TCRB sequences were amplified from cDNA with the immunoSEQ multiplex PCR, producing 87-bp fragments spanning the CDR3 region. Sequencing of the amplicons was performed on the Illumina HiSeq platform. Per the source publication's procedure: PCR bias was computationally corrected using synthetic template baselines, reads within Hamming distance 2 were collapsed, and singletons that could not be merged were discarded. Reads were aligned to IMGT to assign V, D and J genes, CDR3 length, and insertions or deletions at six rearrangement sites. Within each subset, clonotype counts were normalized to the number of sorted cells before true diversity and Gini coefficients were calculated with the tcR R package. The overlap coefficient, calculated on TCRB nucleotide sequences, was used to measure repertoire sharing. Out-of-frame TCRB sequences from naive cells were analyzed as a proxy for the pre-selection repertoire. The table was pulled from immuneACCESS by TCRdb, which kept in-frame rearrangements only. Such tables lose some clones; where checked, under half of the loss comes from unresolved V genes, and the rest has no known cause. V and J calls and clone size are as listed in that table; D and trimming were resolved from the DNA. Here the sample has 900,000 or so clones; roughly 17% occur a single time. The top ten hold about 0.025% of the sample.

Each donor gave one peripheral blood draw, approximately 0.11 L on average, collected into heparinised tubes. Using a panel that included CD45RO, CCR7, CD25, CD127, CD95 and CD27, naive, central memory, regulatory and stem cell-like memory CD4+ T cells were sorted on a BD FACSAria II. Every sorted population had a purity above 98%. PBMCs were isolated right away by Lymphoprep density gradient centrifugation and were stained directly, without culture. Samples were stained and sorted in pairs, with one healthy donor and one patient per experiment, so that batch effects were minimized. This clone has only a few counts. Its antigen is not yet known. At one boundary the junction diverges from the germline segment, which might be a read error. Counted from cysteine to phenylalanine, this CDR3 has 14 amino acids. The retained sequence is limited to the CDR3, 42 bases, with the frame set at the first base. CDR1 and CDR2, per the germline V gene (reference sequence), are LNHNV and YYDKDF.

The TCR sequence derives from a woman under 30 in good health. Input material: naive CD4+ T cells from blood. Read against the paper, the sample's cell subset or site label means: true naive CD4+ T cells. This chain is built from TRBV15 and TRBJ1-2; 9 central nucleotides agree with TRBD1. The DNA sequence is given as TGTGCCACCAGAAGAGACAGGGGGATCTATGGCTACACCTTC. Its translation reads: CATRRDRGIYGYTF.